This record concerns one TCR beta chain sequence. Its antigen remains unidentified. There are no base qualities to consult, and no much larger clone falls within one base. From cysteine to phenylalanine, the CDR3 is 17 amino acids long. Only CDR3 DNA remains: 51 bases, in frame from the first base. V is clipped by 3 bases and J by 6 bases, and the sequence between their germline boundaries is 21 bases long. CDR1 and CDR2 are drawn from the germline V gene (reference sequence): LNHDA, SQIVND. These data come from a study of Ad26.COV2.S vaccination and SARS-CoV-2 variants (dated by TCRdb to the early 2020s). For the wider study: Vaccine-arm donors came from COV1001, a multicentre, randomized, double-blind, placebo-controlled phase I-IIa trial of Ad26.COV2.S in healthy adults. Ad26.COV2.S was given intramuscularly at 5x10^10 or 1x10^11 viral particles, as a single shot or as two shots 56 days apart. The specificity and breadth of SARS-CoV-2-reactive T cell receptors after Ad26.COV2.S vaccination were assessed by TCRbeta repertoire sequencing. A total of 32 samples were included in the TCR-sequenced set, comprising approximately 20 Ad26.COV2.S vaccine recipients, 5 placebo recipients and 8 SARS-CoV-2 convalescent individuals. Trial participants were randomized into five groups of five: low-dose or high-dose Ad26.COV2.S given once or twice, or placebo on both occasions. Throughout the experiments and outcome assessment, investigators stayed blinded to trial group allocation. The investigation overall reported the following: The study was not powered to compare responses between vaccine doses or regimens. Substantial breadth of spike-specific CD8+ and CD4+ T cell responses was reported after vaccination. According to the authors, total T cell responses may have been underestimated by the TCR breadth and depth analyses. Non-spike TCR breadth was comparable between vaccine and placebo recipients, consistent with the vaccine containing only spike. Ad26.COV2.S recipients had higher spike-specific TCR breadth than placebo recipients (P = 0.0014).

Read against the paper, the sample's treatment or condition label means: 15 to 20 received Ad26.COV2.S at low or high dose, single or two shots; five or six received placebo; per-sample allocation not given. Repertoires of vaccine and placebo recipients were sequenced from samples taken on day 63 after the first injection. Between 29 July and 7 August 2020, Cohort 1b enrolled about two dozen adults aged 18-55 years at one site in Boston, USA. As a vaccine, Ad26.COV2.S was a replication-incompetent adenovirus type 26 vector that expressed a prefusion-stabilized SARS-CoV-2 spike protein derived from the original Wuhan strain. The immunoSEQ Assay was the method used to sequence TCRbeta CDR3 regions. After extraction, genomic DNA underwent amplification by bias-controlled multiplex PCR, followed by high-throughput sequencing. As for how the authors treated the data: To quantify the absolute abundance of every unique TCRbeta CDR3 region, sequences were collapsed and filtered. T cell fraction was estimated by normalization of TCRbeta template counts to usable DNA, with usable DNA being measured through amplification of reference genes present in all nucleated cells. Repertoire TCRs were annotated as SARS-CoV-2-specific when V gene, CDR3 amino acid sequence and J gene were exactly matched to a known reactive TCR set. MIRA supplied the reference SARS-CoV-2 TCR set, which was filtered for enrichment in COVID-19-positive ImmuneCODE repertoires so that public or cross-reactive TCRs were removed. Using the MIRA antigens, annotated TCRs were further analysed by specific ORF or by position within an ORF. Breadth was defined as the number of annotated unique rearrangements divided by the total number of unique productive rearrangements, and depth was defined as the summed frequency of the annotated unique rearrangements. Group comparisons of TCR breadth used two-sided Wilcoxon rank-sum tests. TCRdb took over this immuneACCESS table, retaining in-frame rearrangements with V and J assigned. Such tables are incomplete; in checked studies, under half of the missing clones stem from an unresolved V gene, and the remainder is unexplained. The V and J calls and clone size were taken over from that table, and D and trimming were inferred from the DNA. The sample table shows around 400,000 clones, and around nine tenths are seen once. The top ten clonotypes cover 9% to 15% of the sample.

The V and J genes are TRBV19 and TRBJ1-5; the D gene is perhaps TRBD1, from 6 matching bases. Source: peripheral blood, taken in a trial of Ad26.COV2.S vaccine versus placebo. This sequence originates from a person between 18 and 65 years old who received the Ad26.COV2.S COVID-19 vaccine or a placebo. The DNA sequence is TGTGCCAGTAGTATTTCGGGTGTGAGGGGGTACGGTCAGCCCCAGCATTTT. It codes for CASSISGVRGYGQPQHF.